This T cell receptor beta chain is from a study of blood T cell repertoires in COVID-19. Across the whole study: Some COVID-19 samples were acute and others convalescent; all came from the United States, Italy and Spain.

In the study's own analysis: Amplification of reference gene primers provided the estimated nucleated cell counts. Sequencing was performed with immunoSEQ multiplex PCR; in TCRdb, only in-frame clones are kept and a portion is missing. Clonal size and the V and J genes are those of that table, whereas D and trimming came from the DNA. The sample contains tens of thousands of clones, more than 70% of which appear only once. The receptor comes from an elderly woman with acute or convalescent COVID-19. The sequenced sample was peripheral blood.

CDR3 DNA: TGTGCCATTCGTATGACAGGGCAAGAGACCCAGTACTTC. As protein: CAIRMTGQETQYF. The chain recombines TRBV12-3 or TRBV12-4 with TRBJ2-5; TRBD1 agrees at 7 bases. Trimming took 10 bases from V and 2 from J; bases not matched to a gene: 7. This CDR3 comprises 13 residues.